This TCR beta chain was captured in a study of blood T cell repertoires in COVID-19. The germline V gene has CDR1 SGHTA and CDR2 FQGNSA. The CDR3 has 15 residues. Between the trimmed V and J ends, which lost 5 bases and 4 bases, there was a span of 18 bases. Source study methods: It was from reference gene primer amplification that nucleated cell counts were estimated. The repertoire was sequenced with immunoSEQ multiplex PCR; TCRdb's copy has only in-frame clones and lacks some. That table gives V, J and clone size, and the DNA gave D and trimming. In the table there are roughly 100,000 clones, around 90% of which are singletons.

The chain is built from TRBV7-2 and TRBJ2-7; possibly TRBD2 for D (6 bases). What was sequenced was peripheral blood. This sequence was found in a woman aged 45-65 years with COVID-19, enrolled during active disease. In DNA, the CDR3 is TGTGCCAGCAGCGCTAGCGTCGGGGTATGGTACGAGCAGTACTTC. Its translation is CASSASVGVWYEQYF.